This TCR beta chain was retrieved from a study of T cell repertoires in cytomegalovirus infection. Overall study: Public TCR beta signatures provided an indication of both CMV infection and a matching HLA type.

TCRdb reanalysed the reads using MiXCR and keeps one entry per CDR3 protein. The sample contains roughly 640,000 distinct CDR3 sequences, roughly a quarter of which appear only once. Findings and caveats of the study: What dominated the ex vivo response were HLA-C-restricted CMV-specific TCR beta clonotypes. Individuals carrying CMV plus the relevant HLA were identified by cumulative frequency of public TCR beta families.

This clonotype was observed at least ten times. Its antigen is unknown. The receptor's source is a human donor in good health (CMV status not recorded). Some clones in this sample may be carry-over from other donors' samples. The sequencing input was CD8+ T cells from PBMCs.

CDR3 in DNA: TGTGCCAGCAGTTTGGATGGACTAGCGGGGGGTTCCACAGATACGCAGTATTTT. It is translated as CASSLDGLAGGSTDTQYF. This sequence joins TRBV27 and TRBJ2-3, with 14 bases fitting TRBD2. The V and J ends lost 3 bases and 2 bases, in that order; junction bases with no gene match: 7. Germline V gene sequence: CDR1 MNHEY, CDR2 SMNVEV (reference sequence). The CDR3 length is 18 residues.